These 15 T cell receptor beta chains share one sample of origin, sequenced in a study of cytomegalovirus exposure and HLA in healthy donors (dated by TCRdb to 2015 to 2018). The library relied on the immunoSEQ multiplex PCR assay. For the multiplex PCR, a mixture combining 60 forward primers for TCR Vbeta segments and 13 reverse primers for TCR Jbeta segments was used. The table comes from immuneACCESS by way of TCRdb, which keeps in-frame sequences with V and J called. Part of the clones is missing from these tables; in studies checked, under half for an unresolved V gene and the rest for unknown reasons. Within this sample are more than 200,000 clones, with about 80% of them counted one time only. Of the sample, approximately 6.5% is held by the ten largest clones. The source material was PBMCs. These receptors all come from a middle-aged man in good health and CMV-seropositive.

V gene TRBV7-2 combines with J gene TRBJ2-1; weak D call: TRBD2 (6 bases). Trimming shortened V by 0 bases and J by 10 bases, and 10 bases separated the two germline ends. There are 13 residues in the CDR3. CDR1 is SGHTA, CDR2 FQGNSA, per germline. The CDR3 sequence: CASSLAPLAEQFF. The CDR3 nucleotides read TGTGCCAGCAGCTTAGCGCCACTAGCCGAGCAGTTCTTC.

The chain has TRBV6-6 and TRBJ2-7; D ambiguous. The CDR3 is made up of 11 amino acids. V lost 7 bases to trimming and J lost 7 bases, with 11 bases between them. CDR1 MNHNY and CDR2 SVGAGI come from the germline V gene (reference sequence). The CDR3 loop is CASTGVGEQYV. DNA of the CDR3: TGTGCCAGCACCGGCGTCGGGGAGCAGTACGTC.

This clone has only a few counts. The rearrangement joins TRBV5-6 to TRBJ2-1; no clear D. V was clipped by 0 bases and J by 1 base, with 11 bases between them. CDR1 is SGHDT, CDR2 YYEEEE, per germline. The CDR3 sequence is 16 residues long. The CDR3 region has the DNA TGTGCCAGCAGCTTGGGAGAACGCGGTTCCTACAATGAGCAGTTCTTC. Encoded protein: CASSLGERGSYNEQFF.

The J gene is TRBJ2-1, the V gene TRBV5-1; TRBD1 matches 10 bases. CDR1 is SGHRS, CDR2 YFSETQ, per germline. The J segment lost 6 bases and the V segment lost 4 bases, leaving 10 bases of the junction unmatched. The CDR3 contains 16 residues. Here the CDR3 reads CASSPVPGQGFNEQFF. CDR3 coding DNA: TGCGCCAGCAGCCCGGTACCGGGACAGGGGTTCAATGAGCAGTTCTTC.

The chain uses TRBV7-8 and TRBJ1-1; 9 bases line up with TRBD1. CDR1 is SGHVS and CDR2 is FQNEAQ in the germline V gene. The CDR3 length is 16 residues. V trimming: 5 bases; J trimming: 0 bases; junction bases outside the gene matches: 7. The CDR3 sequence: CASSPRQGVLNTEAFF. The DNA for the CDR3 is TGTGCCAGCAGCCCTAGACAGGGGGTTTTGAACACTGAAGCTTTCTTT.

This clone was picked up one time. The chain recombines TRBV6-1 with TRBJ1-2; 7 bases map to TRBD1. V lost 5 bases, J lost 5 bases, and 8 bases stayed unmatched. The CDR3 has 14 amino acids. Germline CDR1 MNHNS, CDR2 SASEGT. This CDR3 reads CASSTDRAGYGYTF. CDR3 DNA: TGTGCCAGCAGTACAGACAGGGCGGGGTATGGCTACACCTTC.

The V call is TRBV2, the J call TRBJ1-4, with 7 bases identical to TRBD1. V gave up 6 bases and J gave up 0 bases; unmatched junction bases: 4. The CDR3 is made up of 15 amino acids. From germline, CDR1 is SNHLY and CDR2 FYNNEI. This chain's CDR3 is CASRLTGSTNEKLFF. The CDR3 bases are TGTGCCAGCAGGTTGACAGGGTCAACTAATGAAAAACTGTTTTTT.

This sequence joins TRBV2 and TRBJ1-5; D gene unclear. V gave up 2 bases and J gave up 3 bases, with 8 bases separating them. The CDR3 sequence is 14 residues long. Per the germline V gene, CDR1 is SNHLY and CDR2 is FYNNEI. The CDR3 reads CASSELLNNQPQHF. The CDR3 nucleotides are TGTGCCAGCAGTGAACTGCTAAACAATCAGCCCCAGCATTTT.

This clone has at least ten counts. The DNA for the CDR3 is TGTGCCAGCAGCCCTCGACAGAGCTCTGGAAACACCATATATTTT. This translates into CASSPRQSSGNTIYF. This rearrangement joins TRBV11-3 to TRBJ1-3; D possibly corresponds to TRBD1 (5 bases). Germline V gives CDR1 SGHNT, CDR2 YENEEA. V was pared by 5 bases and J by 0 bases, with 11 bases between. The CDR3 extends over 15 amino acids.

In DNA, the CDR3 is TGTGCCAGCAGCCCGGGACAGGGTAGTACCTACGAGCAGTACTTC. Translated: CASSPGQGSTYEQYF. This chain connects TRBV4-2 to TRBJ2-7, with TRBD1 matching over 9 bases. In germline, CDR1 is LGHNA, CDR2 YNFKEQ. V was clipped by 4 bases and J by 2 bases; unmatched bases: 6. This CDR3 has 15 residues.

Only one count was recorded for this clone. The chain joins TRBV2 to TRBJ1-5, with a weak D call TRBD1 (6 bases). This CDR3 comprises 16 residues. Germline CDR1 SNHLY, CDR2 FYNNEI. V gave up 5 bases and J gave up 7 bases, with 21 bases separating them. The CDR3, as DNA: TGTGCCAGCAGTATATCATCAACAGGGCCCAACCAGCCCCAGCATTTT. Amino acids: CASSISSTGPNQPQHF.

This clone was recorded a few times. The V and J genes are TRBV28 and TRBJ1-5; TRBD1 is a possible D gene (6 bases). V was clipped by 3 bases and J by 4 bases, with 13 bases between them. Germline values: CDR1 MDHEN, CDR2 SYDVKM. This CDR3 has 15 residues. For the CDR3, the DNA is TGTGCCAGCAGTTTCCCCACAGGGTTGAATCAGCCCCAGCATTTT. Translation gives CASSFPTGLNQPQHF.

The chain couples TRBV18 to TRBJ1-5; possible D gene TRBD1, 5 bases. The CDR3 contains 13 residues. Germline V gene data show CDR1 as KGHSH and CDR2 as LQKENI. Trimming took 3 bases from V and 5 from J, leaving 8 bases between them. The CDR3 nucleotides are TGTGCCAGCTCACCCGCGACAGATCAGCCCCAGCATTTT. Protein product: CASSPATDQPQHF.

The V call is TRBV6-1, the J call TRBJ2-7; 7 nucleotides agree with TRBD2. Looked up from germline, CDR1 is MNHNS and CDR2 is SASEGT. The V gene end was trimmed by 4 bases and the J gene end by 2 bases; junction bases not matched to a gene: 2. The CDR3 consists of 13 residues. The CDR3 protein is CASSVRGAYEQYF. Here the CDR3 DNA reads TGTGCCAGCAGTGTCCGGGGGGCCTACGAGCAGTACTTC.

The table lists this clone with a count of one. The V and J genes are TRBV9 and TRBJ2-5; unclear D gene. V lost 4 bases to trimming and J lost 5 bases, with 15 bases between them. The CDR3 spans 14 residues. Germline CDR1 and CDR2: SGDLS and YYNGEE. The CDR3 nucleotides read TGTGCCAGCAGCTCCCCGGAGAATCAGGAGACCCAGTACTTC. Its translation: CASSSPENQETQYF.